This is a list of T cell receptor beta chains from one sample in a study of blood T cell repertoires in COVID-19. Produced via immunoSEQ multiplex PCR; TCRdb's table is partial and in-frame only. This table holds about 68,000 clones, roughly 89% found once. Sequencing was carried out using peripheral blood. The receptors were sampled from a man aged 45-65 years with active COVID-19. Both conserved end residues are part of each CDR3. A D gene is named only where the DNA matches it firmly. Where a row states a size, it is once, few, many or the class of an expanded clone; other rows omit it.

>-|-|TRBV19|TRBJ1-4
TGTGCCAGTAGAAAAGACAGGACAAGCGAAAAACTGTTTTTT
CASRKDRTSEKLFF
>TRBD1|-|TRBV11-2|TRBJ1-5
TGTGCCAGCAGCTTAAACGACAGGGGCGACGGCAATCAGCCCCAGCATTTT
CASSLNDRGDGNQPQHF
>-|-|TRBV29-1|TRBJ1-1
TGCAGCGTTGTTTTAAGGGAGCTCGACACTGAAGCTTTCTTT
CSVVLRELDTEAFF
>TRBD2|-|TRBV3-1/TRBV3-2|TRBJ2-1
TGTGCCAGCAGCCACACGCTCCTAGCGGGGGGGGACAATGAGCAGTTCTTC
CASSHTLLAGGDNEQFF
>-|-|TRBV19|TRBJ1-1
TGTGCCAGTACCCCTTTGGGGCGCGGGGCTGAAGCTTTCTTT
CASTPLGRGAEAFF
>TRBD1|-|TRBV9|TRBJ1-2
TGTGCCAGCAGCGTAGACGGACAGGGTAACTATGGCTACACCTTC
CASSVDGQGNYGYTF
>-|once|TRBV11-1|TRBJ2-5
TGTGCCAGCAGCCGAAGCTTAGGGGTGGAGACCCAGTACTTC
CASSRSLGVETQYF
>-|-|TRBV7-9|TRBJ1-1
TGTGCCAGCAGCCGAGTGTTAAACACTGAAGCTTTCTTT
CASSRVLNTEAFF
>-|-|TRBV7-2|TRBJ1-5
TGTGCCAGCAGCTTATCAGGGGCCCAGCCCCAGCATTTT
CASSLSGAQPQHF
>TRBD2|-|TRBV5-6|TRBJ2-3
TGTGCCAGCAGCTCGCAGGGACTACTGAACACAGATACGCAGTATTTT
CASSSQGLLNTDTQYF
>-|-|TRBV7-8|TRBJ1-3
TGTGCCAGCAGCTTAGTTCGGGGATCCAACTCTGGAAACACCATATATTTT
CASSLVRGSNSGNTIYF
>-|-|TRBV15|TRBJ1-3
TGTGCCACCAGCAGAGATCGAATAAATCGGGACACCATATATTTT
CATSRDRINRDTIYF
>-|-|TRBV5-5|TRBJ2-1
TGTGCCAGCAGCTTGACGGGGGTCTCCTACAATGAGCAGTTCTTC
CASSLTGVSYNEQFF
>TRBD2|-|TRBV11-2|TRBJ2-2
TGTGCCAGCAGCTTAGATCTTGGACTAGCGGCGTTCGCGAACACCGGGGAGCTGTTTTTT
CASSLDLGLAAFANTGELFF
>-|-|TRBV4-3|TRBJ2-3
TGCGCCAGCAGCCAAGATAACAAGGGGGGGTCAGATACGCAGTATTTT
CASSQDNKGGSDTQYF
>TRBD1|-|TRBV3-1/TRBV3-2|TRBJ2-3
TGTGCCAGCAGCCAAGGACAGGGGAGCACAGATACGCAGTATTTT
CASSQGQGSTDTQYF
>TRBD1|-|TRBV5-1|TRBJ1-6
TGCGCCAGCAGTTTGGGACAGGCTTTTAATTCACCCCTCCACTTT
CASSLGQAFNSPLHF
>TRBD2|-|TRBV9|TRBJ2-5
TGTGCCAGCAGCGTCGCGGGGGGGCTACGAGAGACCCAGTACTTC
CASSVAGGLRETQYF
>TRBD2|-|TRBV9|TRBJ2-5
TGTGCCAGCAGCTTTAGCGGGGGGGCAGAGACCCAGTACTTC
CASSFSGGAETQYF
>-|-|TRBV6-5|TRBJ1-5
TGTGCCAGCAGCCCGACAGACCGAGACAATCAGCCCCAGCATTTT
CASSPTDRDNQPQHF
>-|-|TRBV20-1|TRBJ2-7
TGCAGTGCTAGTAGGGAGGAGCAGTACTTC
CSASREEQYF